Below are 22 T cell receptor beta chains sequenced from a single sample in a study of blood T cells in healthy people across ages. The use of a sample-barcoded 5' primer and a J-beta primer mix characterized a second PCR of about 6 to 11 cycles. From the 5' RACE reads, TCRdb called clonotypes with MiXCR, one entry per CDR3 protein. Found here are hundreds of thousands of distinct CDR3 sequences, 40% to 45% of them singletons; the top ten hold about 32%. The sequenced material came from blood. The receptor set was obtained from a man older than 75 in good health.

For the CDR3, the DNA is TGTGCCAGCAGCCGTACAGGGGGCTCGAACACCGGGGAGCTGTTTTTT. Residues: CASSRTGGSNTGELFF. The J gene is TRBJ2-2, the V gene TRBV7-9, with 9 nucleotides matching TRBD1. This CDR3 has 16 residues. Germline CDR1 is SEHNR and CDR2 is FQNEAQ (reference sequence). V lost 5 bases, J lost 0 bases, and 4 bases stayed unmatched.

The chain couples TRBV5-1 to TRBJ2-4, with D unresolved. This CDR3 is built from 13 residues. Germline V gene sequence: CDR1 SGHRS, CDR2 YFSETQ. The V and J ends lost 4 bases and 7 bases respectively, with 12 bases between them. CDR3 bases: TGCGCCAGCAGCCCCGGGCTGGGGAACATTCAGTACTTC. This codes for CASSPGLGNIQYF.

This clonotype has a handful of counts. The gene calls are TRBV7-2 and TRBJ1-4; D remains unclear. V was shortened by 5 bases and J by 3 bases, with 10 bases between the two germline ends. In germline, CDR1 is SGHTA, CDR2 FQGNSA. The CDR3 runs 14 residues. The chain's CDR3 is CASSPYGANEKLFF. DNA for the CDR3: TGTGCCAGCAGCCCCTACGGAGCTAATGAAAAACTGTTTTTT.

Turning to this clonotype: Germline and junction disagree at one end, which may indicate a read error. The CDR3 reads CANSYVTGAVGSTEAFF. The CDR3 DNA follows: TGTGCCAACAGTTACGTGACAGGGGCCGTTGGAAGCACTGAAGCTTTCTTT. The chain joins TRBV6-2 or TRBV6-3 to TRBJ1-1; TRBD1 agrees at 8 bases. Germline V lookup: CDR1 MNHEY, CDR2 SVGEGT. The CDR3 contains 17 residues.

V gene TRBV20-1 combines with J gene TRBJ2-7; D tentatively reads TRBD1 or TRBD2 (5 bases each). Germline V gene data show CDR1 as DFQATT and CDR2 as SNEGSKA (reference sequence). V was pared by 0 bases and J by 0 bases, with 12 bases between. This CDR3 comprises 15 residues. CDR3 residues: CSARDSGTPSYEQYF. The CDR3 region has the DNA TGCAGTGCTAGAGACTCTGGGACGCCCTCCTACGAGCAGTACTTC.

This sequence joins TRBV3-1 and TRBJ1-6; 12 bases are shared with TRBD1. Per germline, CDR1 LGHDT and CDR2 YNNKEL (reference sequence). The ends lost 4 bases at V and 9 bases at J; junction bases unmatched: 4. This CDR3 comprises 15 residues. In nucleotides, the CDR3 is TGTGCCAGCAGCCTGGGACAGGGGGCGAGTTCACCCCTCCACTTT. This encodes CASSLGQGASSPLHF.

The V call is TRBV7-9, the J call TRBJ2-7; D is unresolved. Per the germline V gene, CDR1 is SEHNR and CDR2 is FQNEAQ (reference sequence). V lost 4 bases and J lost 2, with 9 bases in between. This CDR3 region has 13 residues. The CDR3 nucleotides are TGTGCCAGCAGCTCCCCCGTACCCTACGAGCAGTACTTC. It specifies CASSSPVPYEQYF.

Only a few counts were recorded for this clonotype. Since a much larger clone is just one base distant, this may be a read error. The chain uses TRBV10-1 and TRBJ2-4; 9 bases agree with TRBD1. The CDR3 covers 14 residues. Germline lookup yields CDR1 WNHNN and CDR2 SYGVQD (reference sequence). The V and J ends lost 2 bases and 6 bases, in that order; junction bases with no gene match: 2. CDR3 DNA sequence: TGCGCCAGCAGTGAGGTGGACAGGGGAAACATTCAGTACTTC. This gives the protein CASSEVDRGNIQYF.

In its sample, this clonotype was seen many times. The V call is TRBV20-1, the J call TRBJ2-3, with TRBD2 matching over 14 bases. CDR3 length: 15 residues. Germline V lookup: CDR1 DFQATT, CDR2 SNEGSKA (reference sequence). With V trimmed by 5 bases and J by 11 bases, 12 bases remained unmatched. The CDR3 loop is CSAEGGTSGGKVQYF. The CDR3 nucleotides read TGCAGTGCTGAAGGGGGGACTAGCGGGGGAAAGGTGCAGTATTTT.

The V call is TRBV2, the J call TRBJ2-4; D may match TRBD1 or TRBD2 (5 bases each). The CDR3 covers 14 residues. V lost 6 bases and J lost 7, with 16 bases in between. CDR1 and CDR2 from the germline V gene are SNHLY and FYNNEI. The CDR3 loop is CASRAGTQKNIQYF. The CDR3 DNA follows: TGTGCCAGCAGAGCCGGGACGCAAAAGAACATTCAGTACTTC.

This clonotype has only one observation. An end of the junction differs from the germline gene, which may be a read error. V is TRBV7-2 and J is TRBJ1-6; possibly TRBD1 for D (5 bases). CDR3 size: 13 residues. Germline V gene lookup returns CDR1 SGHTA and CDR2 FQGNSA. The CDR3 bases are TGTGCCAGCAGCTTAACGACAAGCGGGGCCCTTCACTTT. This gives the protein CASSLTTSGALHF. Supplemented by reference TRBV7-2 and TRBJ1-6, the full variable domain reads GAGVSQSPSNKVTEKGKDVELRCDPISGHTALYWYRQSLGQGLEFLIYFQGNSAPDKSGLPSDRFSAERTGGSVSTLTIQRTQQEDSAVYLCASSLTTSGALHFGNGTRLTVT.

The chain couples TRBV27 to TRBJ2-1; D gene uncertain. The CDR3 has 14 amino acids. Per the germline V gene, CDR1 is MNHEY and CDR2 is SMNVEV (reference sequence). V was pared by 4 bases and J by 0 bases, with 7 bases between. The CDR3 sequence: CASSWADSYNEQFF. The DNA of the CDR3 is TGTGCCAGCAGTTGGGCAGACTCCTACAATGAGCAGTTCTTC.

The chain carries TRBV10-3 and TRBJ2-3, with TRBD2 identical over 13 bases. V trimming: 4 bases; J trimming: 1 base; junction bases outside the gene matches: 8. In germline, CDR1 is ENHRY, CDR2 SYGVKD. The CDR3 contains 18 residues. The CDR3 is CAISAGLAGQDRTDTQYF. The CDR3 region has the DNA TGTGCCATCAGTGCGGGACTAGCGGGACAAGACCGCACAGATACGCAGTATTTT.

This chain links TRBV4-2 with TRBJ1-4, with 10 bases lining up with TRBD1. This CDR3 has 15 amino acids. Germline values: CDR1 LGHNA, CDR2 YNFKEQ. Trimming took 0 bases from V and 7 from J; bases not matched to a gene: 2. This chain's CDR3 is CASSQEGDRGEKLFF. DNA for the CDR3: TGTGCCAGCAGCCAAGAGGGGGACAGGGGTGAAAAACTGTTTTTT.

CDR3 in DNA: TGTGCCAGCAGCCACCGACCTAGCGGGACAGGCGGGGAGCTGTTTTTT. It codes for CASSHRPSGTGGELFF. The genes are TRBV7-2 and TRBJ2-2, with a tentative D call TRBD2 (9 bases). V was trimmed by 5 bases and J by 7 bases, leaving 20 bases between them. The germline V gene has CDR1 SGHTA and CDR2 FQGNSA. This CDR3 has 16 residues.

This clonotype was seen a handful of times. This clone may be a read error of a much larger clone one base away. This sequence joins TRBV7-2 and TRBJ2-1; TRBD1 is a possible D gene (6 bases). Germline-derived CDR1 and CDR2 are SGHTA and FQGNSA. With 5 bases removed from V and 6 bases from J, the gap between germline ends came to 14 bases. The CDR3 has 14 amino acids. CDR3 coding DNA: TGTGCCAGCAGCGCTCAGGGGCCTCTCAATGAGCAGTTCTTC. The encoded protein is CASSAQGPLNEQFF.

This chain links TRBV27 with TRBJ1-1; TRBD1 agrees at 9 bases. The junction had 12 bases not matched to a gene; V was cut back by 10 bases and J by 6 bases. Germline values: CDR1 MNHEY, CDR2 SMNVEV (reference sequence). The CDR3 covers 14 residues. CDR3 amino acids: CANSGDRVGPEAFF. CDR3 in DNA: TGTGCCAACAGCGGGGACAGGGTAGGACCTGAAGCTTTCTTT.

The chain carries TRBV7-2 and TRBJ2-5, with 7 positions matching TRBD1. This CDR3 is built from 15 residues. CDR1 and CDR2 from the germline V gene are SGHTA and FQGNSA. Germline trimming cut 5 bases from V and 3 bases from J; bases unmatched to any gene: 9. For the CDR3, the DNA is TGTGCCAGCAGCACACGACAGGGTAAAAAAGAGACCCAGTACTTC. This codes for CASSTRQGKKETQYF. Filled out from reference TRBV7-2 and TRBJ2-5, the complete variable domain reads GAGVSQSPSNKVTEKGKDVELRCDPISGHTALYWYRQSLGQGLEFLIYFQGNSAPDKSGLPSDRFSAERTGGSVSTLTIQRTQQEDSAVYLCASSTRQGKKETQYFGPGTRLLVL.

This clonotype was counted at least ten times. The CDR3 DNA is TGTGCCAGCAGCTTAGTGAGGTCGGCAGTGACCTCTGGGGCCAACGTCCTGACTTTC. Its translation: CASSLVRSAVTSGANVLTF. The rearrangement joins TRBV7-2 to TRBJ2-6; D is unclear. This CDR3 spans 19 amino acids. Germline V lookup: CDR1 SGHTA, CDR2 FQGNSA. Trimming left V 1 base short and J 0 bases short, with 16 bases between.

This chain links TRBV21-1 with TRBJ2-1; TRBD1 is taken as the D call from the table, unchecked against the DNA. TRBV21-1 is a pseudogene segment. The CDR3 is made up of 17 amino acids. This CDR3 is CASSGLQAGGQYNEQFF. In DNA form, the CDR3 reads TGTGCCAGCAGCGGCCTACAAGCCGGGGGCCAGTACAATGAGCAGTTCTTC.

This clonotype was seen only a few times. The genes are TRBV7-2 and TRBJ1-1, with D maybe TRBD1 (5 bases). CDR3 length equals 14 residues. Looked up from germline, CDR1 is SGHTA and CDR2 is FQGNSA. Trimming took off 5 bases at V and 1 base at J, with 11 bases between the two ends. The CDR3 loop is CASSGGLSNTEAFF. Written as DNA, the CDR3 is TGTGCCAGCAGCGGGGGTCTGTCGAACACTGAAGCTTTCTTT.

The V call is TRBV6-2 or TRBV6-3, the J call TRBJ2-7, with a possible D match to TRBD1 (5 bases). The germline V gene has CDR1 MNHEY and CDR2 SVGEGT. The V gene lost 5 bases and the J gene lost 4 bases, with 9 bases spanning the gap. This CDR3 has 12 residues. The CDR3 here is CASSKQDYEQYF. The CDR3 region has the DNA TGTGCCAGCAGTAAACAGGATTACGAGCAGTACTTC.